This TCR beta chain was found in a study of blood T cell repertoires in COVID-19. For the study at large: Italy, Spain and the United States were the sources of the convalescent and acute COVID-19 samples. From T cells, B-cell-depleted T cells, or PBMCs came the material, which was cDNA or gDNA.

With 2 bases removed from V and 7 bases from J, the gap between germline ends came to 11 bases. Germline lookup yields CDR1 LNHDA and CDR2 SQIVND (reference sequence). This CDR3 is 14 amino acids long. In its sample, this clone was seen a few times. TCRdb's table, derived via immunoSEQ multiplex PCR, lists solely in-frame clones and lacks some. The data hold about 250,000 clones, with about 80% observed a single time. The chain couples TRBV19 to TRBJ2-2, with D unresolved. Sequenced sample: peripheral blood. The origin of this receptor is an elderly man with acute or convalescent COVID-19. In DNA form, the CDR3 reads TGTGCCAGTAGTATATCGCCCCCAGGCGGGGAGCTGTTTTTT. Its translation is CASSISPPGGELFF.